A single sample gave rise to the 26 T cell receptor beta chains below, sequenced in a study of blood T cell repertoires in COVID-19. Assay: immunoSEQ multiplex PCR; the TCRdb copy retains only in-frame clones and omits some. The sample contains about 180,000 clones, roughly 82% of which appear only once. Source material: peripheral blood. These receptors all come from a woman aged 70-85 years with acute or convalescent COVID-19.

With regard to this clone: This sample also contains other DNA sequences that code for the same CDR3. The gene calls are TRBV5-1 and TRBJ1-5; 7 bases agree with TRBD1. The J segment lost 2 bases and the V segment lost 0 bases, leaving 2 bases of the junction unmatched. The germline V gene encodes CDR1 SGHRS and CDR2 YFSETQ. The CDR3 length is 15 residues. This CDR3 is CASSLGQGGNQPQHF. The CDR3, as DNA: TGCGCCAGCAGCTTGGGACAGGGAGGCAATCAGCCCCAGCATTTT.

The chain recombines TRBV28 with TRBJ2-7; no clear D gene. This CDR3 contains 12 residues. The germline V and J ends were trimmed by 3 bases and 4 bases, with 7 bases remaining between them. The germline gives CDR1 MDHEN, CDR2 SYDVKM. CDR3 in DNA: TGTGCCAGCAGTTTCAGGCCATACGAGCAGTACTTC. Protein product: CASSFRPYEQYF.

The rearrangement uses TRBV7-2 and TRBJ2-3, with a tentative D call TRBD2 (5 bases). Germline CDR1 is SGHTA and CDR2 is FQGNSA. The CDR3 length is 16 residues. Trimming shortened V by 1 base and J by 3 bases, and 14 bases separated the two germline ends. CDR3 residues: CASSLVASPPTDTQYF. The DNA of the CDR3 is TGTGCCAGCAGCTTAGTGGCTAGCCCCCCAACAGATACGCAGTATTTT.

V and J are TRBV5-6 and TRBJ2-3; 13 positions agree with TRBD2. Germline CDR1 and CDR2: SGHDT and YYEEEE. The CDR3 is 16 residues long. Germline trimming cut 3 bases from V and 6 bases from J; bases unmatched to any gene: 7. CDR3 amino acids: CASSSLGTSGTDTQYF. As DNA, the CDR3 is TGTGCCAGCAGCTCACTCGGGACTAGCGGGACGGATACGCAGTATTTT.

This chain uses TRBV4-2 with TRBJ2-7; 9 nucleotides line up with TRBD1. V lost 4 bases, J lost 1 base, and 2 bases stayed unmatched. Germline V gives CDR1 LGHNA, CDR2 YNFKEQ. CDR3 length equals 14 residues. The CDR3: CASSPDRGSYEQYF. The CDR3 DNA is TGTGCCAGCAGCCCGGACAGGGGTTCCTACGAGCAGTACTTC.

The chain has TRBV4-1 and TRBJ2-1; TRBD2 agrees at 13 bases. V shed 1 base and J 7 bases; nucleotides not matched to a gene: 10. The CDR3 contains 18 residues. Germline loops: CDR1 MGHRA, CDR2 YSYEKL. DNA of the CDR3: TGCGCCAGCAGCCAAGGTCGTGCGGCACTAGCGGGGGGGAATGAGCAGTTCTTC. Translated: CASSQGRAALAGGNEQFF.

V usage is TRBV14 and J usage is TRBJ1-4; the D is unclear. There are 17 residues in the CDR3. Germline CDR1 SGHDN, CDR2 FVKESK. V gave up 4 bases and J gave up 0 bases, with 15 bases separating them. The CDR3 region is CASSPAGGWATNEKLFF. Written as DNA, the CDR3 is TGTGCCAGCAGCCCCGCCGGCGGATGGGCAACTAATGAAAAACTGTTTTTT. Combining the CDR3 with reference TRBV14 and TRBJ1-4 gives the whole variable domain EAGVTQFPSHSVIEKGQTVTLRCDPISGHDNLYWYRRVMGKEIKFLLHFVKESKQDESGMPNNRFLAERTGGTYSTLKVQPAELEDSGVYFCASSPAGGWATNEKLFFGSGTQLSVL.

This clone showed up just a few times. The chain couples TRBV29-1 to TRBJ1-1; 9 bases match TRBD1. The germline gives CDR1 SQVTM, CDR2 ANQGSEA. CDR3 length equals 13 residues. V lost 7 bases, J lost 3 bases, and 6 bases stayed unmatched. The CDR3 DNA sequence: TGCAGCGCTAGACAGGGGGTAGACACTGAAGCTTTCTTT. Translated: CSARQGVDTEAFF.

The J gene is TRBJ2-3, the V gene TRBV6-5; D not certain. The CDR3 is made up of 14 amino acids. V lost 7 bases, J lost 0 bases, and 11 bases lay in between. From germline, CDR1 is MNHEY and CDR2 SVGAGI. Here the CDR3 DNA reads TGTGCCAGCAAGGAGACGCCGAGCACAGATACGCAGTATTTT. This gives the protein CASKETPSTDTQYF.

The chain links TRBV4-3 to TRBJ2-2, with TRBD2 matching over 11 bases. The ends lost 0 bases at V and 5 bases at J; junction bases unmatched: 2. Germline V gene sequence: CDR1 LGHNA, CDR2 YSLEER. The CDR3 has 16 residues. Written as DNA, the CDR3 is TGCGCCAGCAGCCAAGAGGGACTAGCGGTAACCGGGGAGCTGTTTTTT. It encodes CASSQEGLAVTGELFF.

This chain uses TRBV5-1 with TRBJ1-5; 9 nucleotides agree with TRBD1. The CDR3 loop spans 20 amino acids. The germline gives CDR1 SGHRS, CDR2 YFSETQ. V shed 3 bases, J shed 4 bases, and the junction held 20 bases outside the gene matches. CDR3 region: CASSSPPKTGGYSNNQPQHF. The CDR3 DNA is TGCGCCAGCAGCTCTCCACCTAAGACAGGGGGTTATTCGAATAATCAGCCCCAGCATTTT.

The rearrangement uses TRBV6-5 and TRBJ2-5; TRBD1 is a possible D gene (6 bases). The CDR3 totals 13 residues. The germline V gene has CDR1 MNHEY and CDR2 SVGAGI. V lost 10 bases and J lost 4, with 16 bases in between. CDR3: CATSQGRRETQYF. The CDR3 DNA reads as TGTGCCACCTCTCAGGGGCGCAGAGAGACCCAGTACTTC.

A remark on this clone: Mismatch with germline at one junction end may stem from a read error. The identical CDR3 is also encoded by other nucleotide sequences in the sample. This chain links TRBV29-1 with TRBJ2-2; perhaps TRBD1 as D (6 bases). Germline V CDR1 and CDR2: SQVTM, ANQGSEA. CDR3 size: 16 residues. In nucleotides, the CDR3 is TGCAGTGTTGTCCTGTGGTTGACAGGTGACACCGGGGAGCTGTTTTTT. Translating it yields CSVVLWLTGDTGELFF.

This clone was seen more than once but under ten times. The genes are TRBV4-3 and TRBJ1-2, with D possibly being TRBD1 (5 bases). Germline-derived CDR1 and CDR2 are LGHNA and YSLEER. The CDR3 runs 15 residues. V lost 0 bases and J lost 5, with 13 bases in between. The CDR3 coding sequence is TGCGCCAGCAGCCAAGATCAAACAGGTCGATATGGCTACACCTTC. Translated, it gives CASSQDQTGRYGYTF.

The chain employs TRBV6-5 and TRBJ1-3; D gene ambiguous. The CDR3 runs to 13 residues. Germline CDR1 MNHEY, CDR2 SVGAGI. V lost 8 bases and J 5 bases, leaving 13 bases between the germline ends. CDR3 sequence reads: CASSREGRNTIYF. CDR3 bases: TGTGCCAGCTCCCGAGAGGGAAGAAACACCATATATTTT.

The chain employs TRBV5-1 and TRBJ1-1; D ambiguous. V lost 3 bases and J lost 1, with 10 bases in between. CDR1 is SGHRS and CDR2 is YFSETQ in the germline V gene. The CDR3 length is 14 residues. The CDR3 loop is CASSSFLTNTEAFF. In nucleotides, the CDR3 is TGCGCCAGCAGCTCCTTCCTAACGAACACTGAAGCTTTCTTT.

The chain combines TRBV6-2 or TRBV6-3 with TRBJ1-6; 10 nucleotides align to TRBD1. After removal of 6 bases from V and 7 bases from J, the junction contained 6 bases not matched to a gene. The CDR3 runs to 15 residues. Germline V gives CDR1 MNHEY, CDR2 SVGEGT. The DNA for the CDR3 is TGTGCCAGCAGCCCCGACAGGGGGCTCAATTCACCCCTCCACTTT. Translation gives CASSPDRGLNSPLHF.

The rearrangement links TRBV29-1 to TRBJ2-6; tentatively, D is TRBD1 (5 bases). The germline CDR1 and CDR2 sequences are SQVTM and ANQGSEA. The CDR3 sequence is 14 residues long. The V end was cut by 2 bases, the J end by 2 bases, with 7 bases between. The CDR3 DNA is TGCAGCGTTGAAAGGACACCTGGGGCCAACGTCCTGACTTTC. It codes for CSVERTPGANVLTF. Full variable domain (rest looked up from reference TRBV29-1 and TRBJ2-6): SAVISQKPSRDICQRGTSLTIQCQVDSQVTMMFWYRQQPGQSLTLIATANQGSEATYESGFVIDKFPISRPNLTFSTLTVSNMSPEDSSIYLCSVERTPGANVLTFGAGSRLTVL.

This clone was observed a few times. The chain uses TRBV19 and TRBJ2-1, with 9 bases aligning to TRBD1. This CDR3 region has 15 residues. V shed 7 bases and J 8 bases; nucleotides not matched to a gene: 12. CDR1 and CDR2 (germline): LNHDA, SQIVND (reference sequence). CDR3 loop: CASTTRTGVHDEQFF. The DNA of the CDR3 is TGTGCCAGTACCACTAGGACAGGGGTTCACGATGAGCAGTTCTTC.

V is TRBV30 and J is TRBJ1-4, with TRBD1 matching 11 bases. V trimming: 1 base; J trimming: 7 bases; junction bases outside the gene matches: 8. CDR1 GTSNPN and CDR2 SVGIG come from the germline V gene (reference sequence). The CDR3 loop spans 16 amino acids. CDR3 amino acids: CAWSAGTGGLAEKLFF. The CDR3, as DNA: TGTGCCTGGAGTGCCGGGACAGGGGGGCTTGCTGAAAAACTGTTTTTT.

The chain combines TRBV6-2 or TRBV6-3 with TRBJ1-5; no clear D gene. Germline-derived CDR1 and CDR2 are MNHEY and SVGEGT. The V end lost 4 bases, the J end lost 6 bases, and 10 bases lay between the germline ends. The CDR3 length is 13 residues. CDR3: CASSSFHSQPQHF. The CDR3, as DNA: TGTGCCAGCAGTTCCTTCCACAGTCAGCCCCAGCATTTT.

This chain uses TRBV10-3 with TRBJ1-3, with D hard to call. This CDR3 comprises 16 residues. The V end was cut by 0 bases, the J end by 3 bases, with 12 bases between. CDR1 and CDR2 (germline): ENHRY, SYGVKD. The CDR3 is CAISESTAGHGNTIYF. The DNA of the CDR3 is TGTGCCATCAGTGAGTCGACGGCAGGTCATGGAAACACCATATATTTT.

The chain combines TRBV7-2 with TRBJ2-5; 7 bases agree with TRBD1. The germline gives CDR1 SGHTA, CDR2 FQGNSA. This CDR3 region has 13 residues. V gave up 10 bases and J gave up 5 bases; unmatched junction bases: 10. The CDR3 nucleotides are TGTGCCACGACTGGACAGGTGGGCGAGACCCAGTACTTC. Its translation is CATTGQVGETQYF.

The CDR3 sequence is CASSLSGQGSGNTIYF. For the CDR3, the DNA is TGTGCCAGCAGCTTAAGCGGACAGGGCTCTGGAAACACCATATATTTT. The chain uses TRBV7-3 and TRBJ1-3; 8 bases are a match to TRBD1. The ends lost 1 base at V and 0 bases at J; junction bases unmatched: 2. CDR1 is SGHTA, CDR2 FQGTGA, per germline. The CDR3 runs 16 residues.

This clone has more than one count but fewer than ten. This rearrangement joins TRBV2 to TRBJ2-7, with D tentatively TRBD2 (6 bases). Germline values: CDR1 SNHLY, CDR2 FYNNEI. Trimming removed 0 bases at V and 4 bases at J, with 10 bases between. The CDR3 has 14 amino acids. The CDR3 sequence: CASSEARGPYEQYF. The CDR3 nucleotides are TGTGCCAGCAGTGAAGCGCGGGGCCCGTACGAGCAGTACTTC.

This clone was recorded only once. This chain uses TRBV3-1 (or the pseudogene TRBV3-2) with TRBJ1-6, with 8 bases aligning to TRBD1. Germline V gene lookup returns CDR1 LGHDT and CDR2 YNNKEL (reference sequence). After removal of 6 bases from V and 7 bases from J, the junction contained 5 bases not matched to a gene. The CDR3 totals 14 residues. CDR3 amino acids: CASRLRDRNSPLHF. The CDR3 bases are TGTGCCAGCAGACTAAGGGACAGGAATTCACCCCTCCACTTT.